This T cell receptor (beta chain) was sequenced in a study of T-cell reconstitution after alpha-beta-depleted transplantation in children. Study-level results: Where some patients showed high TCRbeta diversity at day 60, it came from recipient T cells and thymic progenitors that had survived. It was newly produced T cells that mostly accounted for T-cell counts and diversity one year after transplant.

A remark on this clonotype: Its target is not known.

Unique molecular identifiers were built into the TCRbeta library. From the PCR reads, TCRdb called clonotypes with MiXCR, one entry per CDR3 protein. Counted here are roughly 350,000 distinct CDR3 sequences, roughly 15% occurring once; the ten biggest clones make up approximately 38%. The germline V and J ends were trimmed by 6 bases and 4 bases, with 13 bases remaining between them. This CDR3 spans 14 amino acids. Germline V lookup: CDR1 ENHRY, CDR2 SYGVKD. The receptor was isolated from a male patient under 10 years old who had a stem cell transplant for acute lymphoblastic leukemia, so the T cells may come from the graft donor. Sequences were derived from PBMCs, mostly from graft donor cells, sampled 360 days after TCRalphabeta/CD19-depleted stem cell transplant. The chain uses TRBV10-3 and TRBJ2-1; D might be TRBD2 (7 bases). Written as DNA, the CDR3 is TGTGCCATCAGGGGGGGGCCGGTATACAATGAGCAGTTCTTC. Its translation is CAIRGGPVYNEQFF.